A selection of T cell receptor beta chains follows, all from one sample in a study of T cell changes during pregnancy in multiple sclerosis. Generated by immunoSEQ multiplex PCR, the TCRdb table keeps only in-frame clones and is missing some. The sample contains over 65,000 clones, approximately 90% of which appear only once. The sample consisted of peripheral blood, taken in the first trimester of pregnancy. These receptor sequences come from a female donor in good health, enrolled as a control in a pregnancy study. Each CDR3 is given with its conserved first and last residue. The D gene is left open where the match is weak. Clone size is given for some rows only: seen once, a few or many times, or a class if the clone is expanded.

TGCGCCAGCAGTGAGATATATGGGACAGGGCCGACTAATGAAAAACTGTTTTTT CASSEIYGTGPTNEKLFF TRBV10-1 TRBD1 18 . TRBJ1-4
TGCGCCAGCAGCCCTACTAGCGGGTCCTACAATGAGCAGTTCTTC CASSPTSGSYNEQFF TRBV4-3 TRBD2 15 . TRBJ2-1
TGTGCCAGCTCACCTCGCGAAGTTTCCTATTCACCCCTCCACTTT CASSPREVSYSPLHF TRBV18 . 15 . TRBJ1-6
TGTGCCAGCAGCCCCCAGGCCCGCACAGATACGCAGTATTTT CASSPQARTDTQYF TRBV7-3 . 14 . TRBJ2-3
TGTGCCAGCAGTGAATGGGACAGCCTAACCTACGAGCAGTACTTC CASSEWDSLTYEQYF TRBV6-1 TRBD1 15 . TRBJ2-7
TGTGCCAGCAGCCAGGGCAGGGATAACTATGGCTACACCTTC CASSQGRDNYGYTF TRBV14 . 14 . TRBJ1-2
TGTGCCAGCAGCTTACAGGGGGGAGAAGCTTTCTTT CASSLQGGEAFF TRBV11-2 TRBD1 12 . TRBJ1-1
TGTGCCAGCAGAAGACAGGGACTCACAGATACGCAGTATTTT CASRRQGLTDTQYF TRBV6-6 . 14 . TRBJ2-3
TGTGCCAGCAGCCGACTCGGAAGTGACACTGAAGCTTTCTTT CASSRLGSDTEAFF TRBV2 . 14 . TRBJ1-1
TGTGCCAGCAGTGAAGGACAGTACTATGGCTACACCTTC CASSEGQYYGYTF TRBV2 . 13 . TRBJ1-2
TGCGCCACCCGACAGGCCCAGGAGACCCAGTACTTC CATRQAQETQYF TRBV5-1 . 12 . TRBJ2-5
TGTGCCAGCAGCTTAGATGGAGGGTGGGTCTCTGAAGCTTTCTTT CASSLDGGWVSEAFF TRBV11-2 . 15 . TRBJ1-1
TGTGCCAGTAGTATAGCCGGTTTTGAAGCTTTCTTT CASSIAGFEAFF TRBV19 . 12 . TRBJ1-1
TGTGCCAGCAGCCAAGAAGGTGCCGGGACAGCCTACGAGCAGTACTTC CASSQEGAGTAYEQYF TRBV4-2 TRBD1 16 . TRBJ2-7
TGTGCCAGCAAGGGGGAGACCCAGTACTTC CASKGETQYF TRBV7-8 . 10 . TRBJ2-5
TGTGCCTGGAGTGCCATCACCGGACAGGGGGCCGGGGGCTACACCTTC CAWSAITGQGAGGYTF TRBV30 TRBD1 16 . TRBJ1-2
TGTGCCAGCAGCGCCCGTCGAGGCGGAGACACCGGGGAGCTGTTTTTT CASSARRGGDTGELFF TRBV7-2 . 16 . TRBJ2-2
TGCGCCAGCAGCCAGTCGGGGGGGCCTTGGGAGACCCAGTACTTC CASSQSGGPWETQYF TRBV4-3 TRBD2 15 . TRBJ2-5
TGCGCCAGCAGCCCCAGGGGACCGGCTACCGGGGAGCTGTTTTTT CASSPRGPATGELFF TRBV5-1 . 15 . TRBJ2-2
TGTGCCAGCAAACTAACGGGTGCCGGGGAGCTGTTTTTT CASKLTGAGELFF TRBV28 . 13 . TRBJ2-2
TGCGCCAGCAGCCCCGACGGAGCAGGGTTGTCCTCTGGAAACACCATATATTTT CASSPDGAGLSSGNTIYF TRBV4-3 . 18 . TRBJ1-3
TGTGCCAGCAGCTTGATGAGGGCGGGGGAGAACACTGAAGCTTTCTTT CASSLMRAGENTEAFF TRBV5-6 . 16 . TRBJ1-1
TGTGCCAGCAGCTGGCGGGGGGGCCTTAATGAGCAGTTCTTC CASSWRGGLNEQFF TRBV27 TRBD2 14 . TRBJ2-1
TGTGCCAGTAGTATCGGGCAGGGGAAGTCGGAACTGTTTTTT CASSIGQGKSELFF TRBV19 . 14 . TRBJ1-4
TGTGCCAGCAGCAAAGGGGGCCGCCTATCCCGGGACAGAACTCTTGAAGCTTTCTTT CASSKGGRLSRDRTLEAFF TRBV21-1 . 19 . TRBJ1-1
TGTGCCAGCAGCTTAGGGCAGAATGATAACTATGGCTACACCTTC CASSLGQNDNYGYTF TRBV7-9 . 15 . TRBJ1-2
TGCGCCAGCAGCCAAGATTTGGCCGGGGGACGGGCTAACTATGGCTACACCTTC CASSQDLAGGRANYGYTF TRBV4-3 . 18 . TRBJ1-2
TGTGCCAGCAGCTTAGTACCGGGGGACCACGAGCAGTACTTC CASSLVPGDHEQYF TRBV7-6 . 14 . TRBJ2-7
TGTGCCAGCAGCCCAGGACAGCTCTATGGCTACACCTTC CASSPGQLYGYTF TRBV9 . 13 . TRBJ1-2
TGCGCCAGCAGCTCTCAAGGACTAGCGGGATACAATGAGCAGTTCTTC CASSSQGLAGYNEQFF TRBV5-1 TRBD2 16 . TRBJ2-1
TGTGCCAGCAGCTTCGGGAGTTCCTACGAGCAGTACTTC CASSFGSSYEQYF TRBV28 . 13 . TRBJ2-7
TGCAGCGCCGCGGGATTTGAGCAGTTCTTC CSAAGFEQFF TRBV29-1 . 10 . TRBJ2-1
TGTGCCAGCAGTGCTAGCGGGGGGGCAGATACGCAGTATTTT CASSASGGADTQYF TRBV6-4 TRBD2 14 . TRBJ2-3
TGTGCCAGCAGCCCAGGGGCCTACGAGCAGTACTTC CASSPGAYEQYF TRBV9 . 12 . TRBJ2-7
TGTGCCAGCAGCCCCCGACTAGCGGGAACATACAATGAGCAGTTCTTC CASSPRLAGTYNEQFF TRBV7-8 TRBD2 16 . TRBJ2-1
TGTGCCAGCAGCCAAGAAAGGGGTGCTGGGGCCAACGTCCTGACTTTC CASSQERGAGANVLTF TRBV4-2 . 16 many TRBJ2-6
TGTGCCAGCAGCTTGGACAGGGGACACGAGCAGTACTTC CASSLDRGHEQYF TRBV5-4 TRBD1 13 . TRBJ2-7
TGTGCCAGCAGCTTGTTGGTGACTCTCGGAAACACCATATATTTT CASSLLVTLGNTIYF TRBV5-5 . 15 . TRBJ1-3
TGTGCCAGCAGCTACAGGGGGCTTGGGACTGAAGCTTTCTTT CASSYRGLGTEAFF TRBV5-5 TRBD1 14 . TRBJ1-1
TGTGCCAGCAGCTTGGATTGGAGCCAGATGAACACTGAAGCTTTCTTT CASSLDWSQMNTEAFF TRBV5-6 . 16 . TRBJ1-1
TGTGCCAGCAGTTACTGGACAGCCACCGGGGAGCTGTTTTTT CASSYWTATGELFF TRBV6-5 . 14 . TRBJ2-2
TGTGCCAGCAGTTACGTCCCTGGGGCAGGGGTCGGGGAGCAGTACTTC CASSYVPGAGVGEQYF TRBV6-5 . 16 . TRBJ2-7